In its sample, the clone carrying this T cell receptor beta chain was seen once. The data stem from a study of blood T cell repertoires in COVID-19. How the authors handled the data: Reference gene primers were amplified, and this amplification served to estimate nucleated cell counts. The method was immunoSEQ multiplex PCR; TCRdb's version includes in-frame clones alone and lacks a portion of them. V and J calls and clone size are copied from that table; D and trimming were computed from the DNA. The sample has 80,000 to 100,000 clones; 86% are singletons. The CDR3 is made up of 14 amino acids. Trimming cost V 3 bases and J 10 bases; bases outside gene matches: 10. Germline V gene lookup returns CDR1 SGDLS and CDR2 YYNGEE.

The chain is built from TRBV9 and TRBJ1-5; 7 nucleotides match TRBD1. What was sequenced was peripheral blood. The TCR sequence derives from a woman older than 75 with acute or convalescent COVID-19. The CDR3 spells CASSATGLGEPQHF. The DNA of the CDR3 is TGTGCCAGCAGCGCGACAGGGCTCGGGGAACCCCAGCATTTT.